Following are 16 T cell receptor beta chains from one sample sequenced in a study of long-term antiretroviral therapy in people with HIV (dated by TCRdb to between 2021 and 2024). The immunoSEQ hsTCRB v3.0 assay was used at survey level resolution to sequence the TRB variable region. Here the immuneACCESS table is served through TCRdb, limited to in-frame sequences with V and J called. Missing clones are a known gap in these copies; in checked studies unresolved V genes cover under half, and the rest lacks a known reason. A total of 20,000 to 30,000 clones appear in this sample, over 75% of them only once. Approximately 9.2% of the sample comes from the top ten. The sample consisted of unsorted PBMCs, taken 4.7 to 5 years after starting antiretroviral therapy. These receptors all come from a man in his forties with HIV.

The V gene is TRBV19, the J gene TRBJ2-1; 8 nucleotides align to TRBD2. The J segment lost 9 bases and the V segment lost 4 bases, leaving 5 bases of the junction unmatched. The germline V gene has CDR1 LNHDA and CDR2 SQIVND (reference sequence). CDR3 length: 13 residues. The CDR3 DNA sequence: TGTGCCAGTAGTAGCGGGAGGTCGGGTGAGCAGTTCTTC. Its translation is CASSSGRSGEQFF.

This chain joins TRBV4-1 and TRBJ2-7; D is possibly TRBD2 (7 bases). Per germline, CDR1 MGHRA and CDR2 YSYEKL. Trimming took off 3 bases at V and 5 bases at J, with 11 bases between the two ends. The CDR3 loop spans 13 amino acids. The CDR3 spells CASSQGGGNEQYF. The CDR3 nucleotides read TGCGCCAGCAGCCAGGGCGGGGGCAACGAGCAGTACTTC.

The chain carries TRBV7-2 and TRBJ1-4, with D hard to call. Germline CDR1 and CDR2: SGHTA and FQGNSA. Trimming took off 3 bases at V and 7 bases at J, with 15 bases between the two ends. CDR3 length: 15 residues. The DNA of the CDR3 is TGTGCCAGCAGCTTTGGATCGGTGGGAGCTGAAAAACTGTTTTTT. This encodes CASSFGSVGAEKLFF.

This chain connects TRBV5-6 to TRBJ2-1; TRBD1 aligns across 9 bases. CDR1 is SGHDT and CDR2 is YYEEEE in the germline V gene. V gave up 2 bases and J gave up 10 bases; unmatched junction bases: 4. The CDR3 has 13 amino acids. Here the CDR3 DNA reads TGTGCCAGCAGCTTTACAGGGGGCGACGAGCAGTTCTTC. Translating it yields CASSFTGGDEQFF.

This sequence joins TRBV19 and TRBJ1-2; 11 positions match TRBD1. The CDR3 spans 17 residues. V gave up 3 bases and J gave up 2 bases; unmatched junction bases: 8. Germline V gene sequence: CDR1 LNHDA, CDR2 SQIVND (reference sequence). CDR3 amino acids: CASSMFGQGATNYGYTF. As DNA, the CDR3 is TGTGCCAGTAGTATGTTCGGACAGGGGGCGACGAACTATGGCTACACCTTC.

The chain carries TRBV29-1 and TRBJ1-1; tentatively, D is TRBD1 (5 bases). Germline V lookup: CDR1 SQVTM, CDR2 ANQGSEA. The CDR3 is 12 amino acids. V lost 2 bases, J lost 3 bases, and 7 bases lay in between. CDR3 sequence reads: CSVEYRYTEAFF. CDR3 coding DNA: TGCAGCGTTGAATACAGGTACACTGAAGCTTTCTTT.

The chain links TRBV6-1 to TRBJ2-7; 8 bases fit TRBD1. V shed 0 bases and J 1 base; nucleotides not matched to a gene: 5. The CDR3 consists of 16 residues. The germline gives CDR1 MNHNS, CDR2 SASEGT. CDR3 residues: CASSEARWDRSYEQYF. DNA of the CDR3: TGTGCCAGCAGTGAAGCAAGGTGGGACAGGTCCTACGAGCAGTACTTC.

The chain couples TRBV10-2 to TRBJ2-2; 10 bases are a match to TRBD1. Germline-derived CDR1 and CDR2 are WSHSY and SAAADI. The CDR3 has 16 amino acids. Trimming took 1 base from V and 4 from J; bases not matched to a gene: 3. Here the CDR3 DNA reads TGCGCCAGCAGTGAGTTCCGGGACAGGGGCACCGGGGAGCTGTTTTTT. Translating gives CASSEFRDRGTGELFF.

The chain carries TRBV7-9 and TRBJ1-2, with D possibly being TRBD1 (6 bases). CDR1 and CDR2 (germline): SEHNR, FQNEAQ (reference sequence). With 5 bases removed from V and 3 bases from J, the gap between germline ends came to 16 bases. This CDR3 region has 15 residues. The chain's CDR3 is CASSPSGTTHYGYTF. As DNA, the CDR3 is TGTGCCAGCAGCCCTAGTGGGACAACCCACTATGGCTACACCTTC.

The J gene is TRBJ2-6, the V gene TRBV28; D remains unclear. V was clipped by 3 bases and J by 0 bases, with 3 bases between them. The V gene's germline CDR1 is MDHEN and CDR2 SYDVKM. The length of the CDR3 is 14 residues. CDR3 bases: TGTGCCAGCAGTTTTTTCTCTGGGGCCAACGTCCTGACTTTC. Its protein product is CASSFFSGANVLTF.

CDR3 DNA: TGTGCCAGCAGTGAATTGCGTCTAGCGGGATTCGGGACCGGGGAGCTGTTTTTT. It is translated as CASSELRLAGFGTGELFF. The rearrangement uses TRBV2 and TRBJ2-2, with 9 bases matching TRBD2. CDR1 SNHLY and CDR2 FYNNEI come from the germline V gene. The CDR3 covers 18 residues. Trimming removed 2 bases from V and 5 bases from J; junction bases left unmatched: 12. Drawing the rest from reference TRBV2 and TRBJ2-2, the complete variable domain is EPEVTQTPSHQVTQMGQEVILRCVPISNHLYFYWYRQILGQKVEFLVSFYNNEISEKSEIFDDQFSVERPDGSNFTLKIRSTKLEDSAMYFCASSELRLAGFGTGELFFGEGSRLTVL.

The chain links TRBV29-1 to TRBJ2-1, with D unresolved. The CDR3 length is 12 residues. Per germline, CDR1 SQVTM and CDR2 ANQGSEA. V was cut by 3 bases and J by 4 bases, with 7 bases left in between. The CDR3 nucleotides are TGCAGCGTTGAGGCCTCTTACAATGAGCAGTTCTTC. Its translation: CSVEASYNEQFF.

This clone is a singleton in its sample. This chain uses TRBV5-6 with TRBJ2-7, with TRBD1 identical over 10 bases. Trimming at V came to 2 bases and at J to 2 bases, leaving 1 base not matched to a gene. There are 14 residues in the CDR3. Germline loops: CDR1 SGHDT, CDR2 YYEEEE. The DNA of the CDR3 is TGTGCCAGCAGCTTAGGACAGGGGGCCTACGAGCAGTACTTC. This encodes CASSLGQGAYEQYF.

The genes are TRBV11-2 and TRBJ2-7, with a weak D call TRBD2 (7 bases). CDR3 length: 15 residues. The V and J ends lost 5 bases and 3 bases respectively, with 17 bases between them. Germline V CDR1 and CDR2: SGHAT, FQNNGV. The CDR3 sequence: CASSRRGGSFYEQYF. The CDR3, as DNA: TGTGCCAGCAGCCGTCGCGGGGGCTCGTTCTACGAGCAGTACTTC.

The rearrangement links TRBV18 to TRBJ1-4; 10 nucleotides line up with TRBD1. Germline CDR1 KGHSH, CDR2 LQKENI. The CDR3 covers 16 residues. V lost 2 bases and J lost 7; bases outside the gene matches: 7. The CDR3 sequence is CASSPTTGQGGEKLFF. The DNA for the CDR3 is TGTGCCAGCTCACCAACCACCGGACAGGGGGGTGAAAAACTGTTTTTT.

CDR3 in DNA: TGTGCCAGCACCGAGGGGTGGGACATTCAGTACTTC. Translation gives CASTEGWDIQYF. The genes are TRBV6-1 and TRBJ2-4; tentatively, D is TRBD1 or TRBD2 (5 bases each). The CDR3 extends over 12 amino acids. Germline V gene lookup returns CDR1 MNHNS and CDR2 SASEGT. V was clipped by 7 bases and J by 8 bases, with 12 bases between them.